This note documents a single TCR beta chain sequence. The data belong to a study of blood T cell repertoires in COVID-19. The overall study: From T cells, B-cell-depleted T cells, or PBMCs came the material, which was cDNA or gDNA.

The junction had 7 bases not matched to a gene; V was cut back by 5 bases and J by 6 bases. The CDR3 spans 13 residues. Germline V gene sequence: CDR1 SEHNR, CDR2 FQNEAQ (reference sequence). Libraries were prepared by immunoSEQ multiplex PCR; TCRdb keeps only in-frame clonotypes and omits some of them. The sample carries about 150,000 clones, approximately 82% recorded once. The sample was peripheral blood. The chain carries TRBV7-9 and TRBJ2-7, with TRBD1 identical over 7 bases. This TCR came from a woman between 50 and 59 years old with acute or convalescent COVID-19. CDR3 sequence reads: CASSPWTGSEQYF. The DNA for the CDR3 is TGTGCCAGCAGCCCGTGGACAGGATCCGAGCAGTACTTC.